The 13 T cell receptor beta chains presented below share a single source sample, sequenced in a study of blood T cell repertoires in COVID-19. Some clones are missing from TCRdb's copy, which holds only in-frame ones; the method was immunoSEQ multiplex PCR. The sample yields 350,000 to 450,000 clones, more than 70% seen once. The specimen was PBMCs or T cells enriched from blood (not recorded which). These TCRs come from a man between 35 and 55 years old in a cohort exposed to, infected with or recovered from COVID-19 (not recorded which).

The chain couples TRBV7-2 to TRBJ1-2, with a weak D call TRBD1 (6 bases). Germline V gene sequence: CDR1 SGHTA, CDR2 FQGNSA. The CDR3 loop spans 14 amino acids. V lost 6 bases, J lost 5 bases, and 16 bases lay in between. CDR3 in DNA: TGTGCCAGCAGGACAGGCGGGTTAGGGTATGGCTACACCTTC. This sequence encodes CASRTGGLGYGYTF.

CDR3 loop: CASSGGVYEKLFF. CDR3 in DNA: TGTGCCAGTAGTGGAGGGGTTTATGAAAAACTGTTTTTT. The rearrangement uses TRBV19 and TRBJ1-4; maybe TRBD1 (5 bases). CDR1 LNHDA and CDR2 SQIVND come from the germline V gene (reference sequence). This CDR3 has 13 residues. Trimming took 5 bases from V and 6 from J, leaving 10 bases between them.

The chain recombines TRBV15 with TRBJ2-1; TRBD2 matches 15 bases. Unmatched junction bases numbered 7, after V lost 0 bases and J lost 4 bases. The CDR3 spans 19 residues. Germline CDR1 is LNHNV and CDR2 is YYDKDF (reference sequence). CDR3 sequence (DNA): TGTGCCACCAGCAGAGATATCACCGGGACTAGCGGGAGGTACAATGAGCAGTTCTTC. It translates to CATSRDITGTSGRYNEQFF.

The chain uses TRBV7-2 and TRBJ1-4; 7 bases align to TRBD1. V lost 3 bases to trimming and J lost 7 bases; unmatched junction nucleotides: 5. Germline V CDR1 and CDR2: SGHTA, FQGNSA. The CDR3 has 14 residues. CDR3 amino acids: CASSFDRAGEKLFF. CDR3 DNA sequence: TGTGCCAGCAGCTTCGACAGGGCGGGTGAAAAACTGTTTTTT.

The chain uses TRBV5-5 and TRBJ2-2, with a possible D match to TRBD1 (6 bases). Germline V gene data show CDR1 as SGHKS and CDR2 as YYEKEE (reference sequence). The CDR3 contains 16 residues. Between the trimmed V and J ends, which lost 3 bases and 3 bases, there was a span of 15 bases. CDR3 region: CASSSGQRVYTGELFF. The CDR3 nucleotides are TGTGCCAGCAGCTCCGGACAGAGGGTTTACACCGGGGAGCTGTTTTTT. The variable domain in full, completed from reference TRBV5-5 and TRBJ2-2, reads DAGVTQSPTHLIKTRGQQVTLRCSPISGHKSVSWYQQVLGQGPQFIFQYYEKEERGRGNFPDRFSARQFPNYSSELNVNALLLGDSALYLCASSSGQRVYTGELFFGEGSRLTVL.

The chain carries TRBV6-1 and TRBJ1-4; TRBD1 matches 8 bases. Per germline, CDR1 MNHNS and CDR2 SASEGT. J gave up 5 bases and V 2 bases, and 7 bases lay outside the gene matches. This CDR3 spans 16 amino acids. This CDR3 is CASSESGQGLNEKLFF. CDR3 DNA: TGTGCCAGCAGTGAATCAGGACAGGGCCTAAATGAAAAACTGTTTTTT.

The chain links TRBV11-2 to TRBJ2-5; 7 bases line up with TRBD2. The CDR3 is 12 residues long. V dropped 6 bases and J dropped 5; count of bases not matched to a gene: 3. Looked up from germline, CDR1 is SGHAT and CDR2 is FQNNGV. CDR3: CASSWGGETQYF. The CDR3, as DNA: TGTGCCAGCAGTTGGGGGGGGGAGACCCAGTACTTC.

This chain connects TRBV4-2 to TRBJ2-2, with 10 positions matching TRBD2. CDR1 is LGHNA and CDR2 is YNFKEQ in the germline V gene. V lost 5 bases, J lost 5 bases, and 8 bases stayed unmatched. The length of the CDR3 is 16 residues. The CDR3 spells CASSDVGLAETGELFF. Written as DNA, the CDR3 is TGTGCCAGCAGCGACGTCGGACTAGCGGAGACCGGGGAGCTGTTTTTT.

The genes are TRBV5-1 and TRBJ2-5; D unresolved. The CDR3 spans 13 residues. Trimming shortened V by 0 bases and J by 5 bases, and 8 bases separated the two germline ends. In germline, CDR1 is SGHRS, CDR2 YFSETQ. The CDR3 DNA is TGCGCCAGCAGCTTGGATCCCAGGGAGACCCAGTACTTC. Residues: CASSLDPRETQYF.

CDR3 protein: CASSQDPGTPNYSNQPQHF. CDR3 sequence (DNA): TGCGCCAGCAGCCAAGATCCAGGGACACCAAACTATAGCAATCAGCCCCAGCATTTT. The chain links TRBV4-1 to TRBJ1-5; TRBD1 is a possible D gene (6 bases). This CDR3 is built from 19 residues. Deletions cut 0 bases from V and 0 bases from J, with 18 bases between. Germline loops: CDR1 MGHRA, CDR2 YSYEKL.

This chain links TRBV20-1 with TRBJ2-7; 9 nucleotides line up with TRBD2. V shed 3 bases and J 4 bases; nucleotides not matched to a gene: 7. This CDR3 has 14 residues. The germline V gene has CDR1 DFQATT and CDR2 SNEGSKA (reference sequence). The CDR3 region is CSASLTSGRYEQYF. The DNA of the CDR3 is TGCAGTGCTAGTTTAACTAGCGGGCGATACGAGCAGTACTTC.

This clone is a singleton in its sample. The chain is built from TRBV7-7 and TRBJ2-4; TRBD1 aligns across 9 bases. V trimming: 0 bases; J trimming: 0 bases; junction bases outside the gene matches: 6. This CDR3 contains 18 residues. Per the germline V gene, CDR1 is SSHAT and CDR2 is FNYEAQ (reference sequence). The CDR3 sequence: CASSLAPGQGQAKNIQYF. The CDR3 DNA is TGTGCCAGCAGCTTAGCCCCTGGACAGGGGCAAGCCAAAAACATTCAGTACTTC.

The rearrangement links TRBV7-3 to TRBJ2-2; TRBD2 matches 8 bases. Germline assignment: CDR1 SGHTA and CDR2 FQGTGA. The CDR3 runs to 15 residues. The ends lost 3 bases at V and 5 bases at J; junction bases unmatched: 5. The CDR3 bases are TGTGCCAGCAGCTTTGAAACTAGCGGTACCGGGGAGCTGTTTTTT. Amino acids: CASSFETSGTGELFF.